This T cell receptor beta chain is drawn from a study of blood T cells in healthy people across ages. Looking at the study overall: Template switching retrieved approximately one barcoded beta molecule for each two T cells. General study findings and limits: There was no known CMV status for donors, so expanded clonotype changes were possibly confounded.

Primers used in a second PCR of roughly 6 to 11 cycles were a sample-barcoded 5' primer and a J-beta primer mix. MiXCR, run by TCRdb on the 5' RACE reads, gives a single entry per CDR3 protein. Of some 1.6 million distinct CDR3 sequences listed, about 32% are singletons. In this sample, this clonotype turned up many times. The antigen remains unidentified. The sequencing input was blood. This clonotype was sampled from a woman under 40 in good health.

CDR3 protein: CAISGKNSGNQETQYF. DNA for the CDR3: TGTGCCATCAGTGGTAAAAACAGCGGAAACCAAGAGACCCAGTACTTC. The chain has TRBV10-3 and TRBJ2-5, with a possible D match to TRBD2 (5 bases). The germline V and J ends were trimmed by 4 bases and 0 bases, with 15 bases remaining between them. This CDR3 spans 16 amino acids. Germline V CDR1 and CDR2: ENHRY, SYGVKD.